These T cell receptor beta chains were read from a single sample in a study of T cell changes during pregnancy in multiple sclerosis. Repertoires were generated with immunoSEQ multiplex PCR, while TCRdb's copy carries only in-frame clones and drops some. The repertoire consists of around 95,000 clones, with approximately 95% occurring once and the leading ten covering around 1.7%. The sample here was peripheral blood, taken after pregnancy. These receptors all come from a female donor in good health, enrolled as a control in a pregnancy study. Both conserved end residues are part of each CDR3. The D gene is left open where the match is weak.

>TRBV15|TRBD1|TRBJ2-7|17
CATSIGQGGYMDYEQYF
TGTGCCACCAGCATCGGACAGGGGGGCTACATGGACTACGAGCAGTACTTC
>TRBV25-1|TRBD2|TRBJ2-6|18
CATTSKRDGGSGANVLTF
TGTGCCACCACTTCAAAGCGGGACGGTGGCTCTGGGGCCAACGTCCTGACTTTC
>TRBV25-1|NA|TRBJ2-2|13
CASSGYERGELFF
TGTGCCAGCAGTGGTTATGAGCGCGGGGAGCTGTTTTTT
>TRBV25-1|TRBD2|TRBJ2-3|16
CASSEYISGSSDTQYF
TGTGCCAGCAGTGAATATATAAGCGGGAGTTCAGATACGCAGTATTTT
>TRBV19|TRBD1|TRBJ2-7|15
CASSAGTGLAYEQYF
TGTGCCAGTAGCGCCGGGACAGGCCTCGCCTACGAGCAGTACTTC
>TRBV19|TRBD1|TRBJ1-5|13
CASNPGGDQPQHF
TGTGCCAGTAATCCAGGGGGCGATCAGCCCCAGCATTTT
>TRBV6-1|NA|TRBJ2-7|15
CASRRGQKNSYEQYF
TGTGCCAGCAGAAGAGGACAGAAGAACTCCTACGAGCAGTACTTC
>TRBV28|NA|TRBJ1-4|15
CASSLGGAGNEKLFF
TGTGCCAGCAGTTTAGGAGGGGCGGGAAATGAAAAACTGTTTTTT
>TRBV4-2|NA|TRBJ1-1|14
CASSQTGDWTEAFF
TGTGCCAGCAGCCAGACGGGGGATTGGACTGAAGCTTTCTTT
>TRBV5-1|NA|TRBJ2-7|13
CASSFGVTYEQYF
TGCGCCAGCAGCTTCGGGGTTACCTACGAGCAGTACTTC